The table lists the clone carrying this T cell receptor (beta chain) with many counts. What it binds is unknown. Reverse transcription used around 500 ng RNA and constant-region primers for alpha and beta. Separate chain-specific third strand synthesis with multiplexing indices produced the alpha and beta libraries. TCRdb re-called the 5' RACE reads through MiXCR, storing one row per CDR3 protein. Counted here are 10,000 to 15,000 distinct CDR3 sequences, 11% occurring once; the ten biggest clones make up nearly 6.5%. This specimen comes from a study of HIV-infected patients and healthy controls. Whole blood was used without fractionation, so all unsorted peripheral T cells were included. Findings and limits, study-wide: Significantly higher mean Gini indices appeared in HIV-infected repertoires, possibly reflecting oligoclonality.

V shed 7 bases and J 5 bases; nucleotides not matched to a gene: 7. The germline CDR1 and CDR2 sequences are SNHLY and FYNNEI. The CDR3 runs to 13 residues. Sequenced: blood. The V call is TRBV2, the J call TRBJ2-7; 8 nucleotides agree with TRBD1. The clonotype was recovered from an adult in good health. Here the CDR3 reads CASKPQGANEQYF. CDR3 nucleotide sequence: TGTGCCAGCAAGCCCCAGGGGGCAAACGAGCAGTACTTC.